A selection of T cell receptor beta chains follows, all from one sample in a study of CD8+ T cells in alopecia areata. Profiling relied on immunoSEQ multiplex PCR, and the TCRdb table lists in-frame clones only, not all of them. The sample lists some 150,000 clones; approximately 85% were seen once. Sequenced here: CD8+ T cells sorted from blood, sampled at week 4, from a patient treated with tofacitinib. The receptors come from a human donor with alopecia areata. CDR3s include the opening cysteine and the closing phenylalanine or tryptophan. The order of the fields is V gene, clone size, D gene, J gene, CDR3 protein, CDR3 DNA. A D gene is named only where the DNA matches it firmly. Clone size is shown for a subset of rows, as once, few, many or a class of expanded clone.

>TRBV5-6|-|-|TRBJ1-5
CASSSWMVDVGNQPQHF
TGTGCCAGCAGCTCGTGGATGGTGGATGTCGGCAATCAGCCCCAGCATTTT
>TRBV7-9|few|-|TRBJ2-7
CASSLKSSSYEQYF
TGTGCCAGCAGCTTAAAAAGTTCCTCCTACGAGCAGTACTTC
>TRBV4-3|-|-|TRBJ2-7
CASSPRDDGPYEQYF
TGCGCCAGCAGCCCGCGAGACGACGGGCCCTACGAGCAGTACTTC
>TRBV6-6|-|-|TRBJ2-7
CASSYTRTAAYEQYF
TGTGCCAGCAGTTACACTCGGACGGCAGCCTACGAGCAGTACTTC
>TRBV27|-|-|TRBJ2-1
CASRTDSTDNEQFF
TGTGCCAGCAGGACCGACAGCACCGACAATGAGCAGTTCTTC
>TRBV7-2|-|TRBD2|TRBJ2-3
CASSITSGGWDTQYF
TGTGCCAGCAGTATAACTAGCGGGGGATGGGATACGCAGTATTTT
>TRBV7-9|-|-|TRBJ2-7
CASTEGGNEQYF
TGTGCCAGCACCGAAGGAGGGAACGAGCAGTACTTC
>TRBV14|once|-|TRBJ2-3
CASSQVGGSTDTQYF
TGTGCCAGCAGCCAAGTAGGGGGGAGCACAGATACGCAGTATTTT
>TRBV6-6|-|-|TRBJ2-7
CASSQRQSYEQYF
TGTGCCAGCAGTCAGCGACAGTCCTACGAGCAGTACTTC
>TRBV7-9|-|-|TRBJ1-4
CASRDTFNEKLFF
TGTGCCAGCAGGGACACCTTTAATGAAAAACTGTTTTTT
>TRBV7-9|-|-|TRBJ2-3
CASSLPGVGDTQYF
TGTGCCAGCAGCTTACCTGGGGTGGGAGATACGCAGTATTTT
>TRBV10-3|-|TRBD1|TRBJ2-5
CAISPPDRGVETQYF
TGTGCCATCAGCCCACCGGACAGGGGGGTAGAGACCCAGTACTTC
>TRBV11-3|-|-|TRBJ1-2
CASSLGGQSDYGYTF
TGTGCCAGCAGCTTAGGTGGACAGTCCGACTATGGCTACACCTTC
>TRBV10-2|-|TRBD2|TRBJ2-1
CASVAGGIGEQFF
TGCGCCAGCGTAGCGGGGGGCATTGGTGAGCAGTTCTTC
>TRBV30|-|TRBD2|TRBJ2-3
CAWSTNSGGVADTQYF
TGTGCCTGGAGTACAAATAGCGGGGGCGTGGCAGATACGCAGTATTTT
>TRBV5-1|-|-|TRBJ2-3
CASSLTSTDTQYF
TGCGCCAGCAGCCTAACTAGCACAGATACGCAGTATTTT
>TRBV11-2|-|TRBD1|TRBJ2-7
CASSYGQGPFYEQYF
TGTGCCAGCAGCTATGGACAGGGGCCTTTCTACGAGCAGTACTTC
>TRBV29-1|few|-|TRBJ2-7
CSARPGDSYEQYF
TGCAGCGCCCGGCCAGGGGACTCCTACGAGCAGTACTTC
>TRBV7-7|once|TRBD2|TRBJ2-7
CASSPWTGGSEQYF
TGTGCTAGCAGCCCCTGGACGGGGGGTAGCGAGCAGTACTTC
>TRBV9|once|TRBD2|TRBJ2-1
CASSTASGGAYYNEQFF
TGTGCCAGCAGCACGGCTAGCGGGGGGGCTTACTACAATGAGCAGTTCTTC
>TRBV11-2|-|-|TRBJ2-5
CASSLRQVQTPETQYF
TGTGCCAGCAGCCTCAGACAGGTCCAAACGCCAGAGACCCAGTACTTC
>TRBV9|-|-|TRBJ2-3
CASSGTSTDTQYF
TGTGCCAGCAGCGGAACGAGCACAGATACGCAGTATTTT
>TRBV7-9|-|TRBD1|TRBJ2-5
CASSPFAGGLETQYF
TGTGCCAGCAGCCCTTTCGCAGGGGGTTTGGAGACCCAGTACTTC
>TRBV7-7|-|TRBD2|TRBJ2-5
CASSVSAGTQETQYF
TGTGCTAGCAGCGTCTCAGCGGGAACCCAAGAGACCCAGTACTTC
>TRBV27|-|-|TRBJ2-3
CASSRTLMGTDTQYF
TGTGCCAGCAGTAGGACACTAATGGGAACAGATACGCAGTATTTT
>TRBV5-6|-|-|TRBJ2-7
CASSSEGQGPSYEQYF
TGTGCCAGCAGCTCGGAGGGGCAGGGGCCTTCCTACGAGCAGTACTTC
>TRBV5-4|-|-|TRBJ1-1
CASSLMGNTEAFF
TGTGCCAGCAGCTTGATGGGGAACACTGAAGCTTTCTTT
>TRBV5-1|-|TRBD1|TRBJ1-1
CASSLKRGLYPSTGQGTEAFF
TGCGCCAGCAGCTTGAAGCGGGGATTGTATCCGTCGACAGGACAGGGTACTGAAGCTTTCTTT
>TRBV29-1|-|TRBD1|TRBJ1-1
CSVQGVNTEAFF
TGCAGCGTACAGGGGGTGAACACTGAAGCTTTCTTT
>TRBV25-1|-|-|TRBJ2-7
CASTPDYEQYF
TGTGCCAGCACCCCCGACTACGAGCAGTACTTC
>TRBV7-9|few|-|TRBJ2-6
CASSLEAGASGANVLTF
TGTGCCAGCAGCTTAGAGGCAGGAGCCTCTGGGGCCAACGTCCTGACTTTC
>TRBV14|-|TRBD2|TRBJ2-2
CASSTLGTSTGELFF
TGTGCCAGCAGCACCCTAGGGACTAGCACCGGGGAGCTGTTTTTT
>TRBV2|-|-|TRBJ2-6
CASSEQGPLAANVLTF
TGTGCCAGCAGTGAACAGGGGCCGCTGGCGGCCAACGTCCTGACTTTC
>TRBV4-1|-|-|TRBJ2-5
CASSQEGLETQYF
TGCGCCAGCAGCCAAGAGGGACTAGAGACCCAGTACTTC
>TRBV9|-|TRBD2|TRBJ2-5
CASSPHLLTSGGGETQYF
TGTGCCAGCAGCCCCCACCTCCTGACTAGCGGGGGCGGAGAGACCCAGTACTTC
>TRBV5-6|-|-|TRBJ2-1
CASSLVRLGDNEQFF
TGTGCCAGCAGCTTAGTCAGGTTAGGAGACAATGAGCAGTTCTTC
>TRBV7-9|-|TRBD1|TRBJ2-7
CASSFGTGLTYEQYF
TGTGCCAGCAGCTTCGGGACAGGGCTTACCTACGAGCAGTACTTC
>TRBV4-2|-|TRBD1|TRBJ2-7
CASSPWGGAQGAAYEQYF
TGTGCCAGCAGCCCTTGGGGAGGAGCACAGGGGGCGGCCTACGAGCAGTACTTC
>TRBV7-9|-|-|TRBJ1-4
CASSLGVRANEKLFF
TGTGCCAGCAGCTTGGGGGTACGAGCTAATGAAAAACTGTTTTTT
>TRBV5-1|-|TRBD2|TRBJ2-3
CASSLETSLDTQYF
TGCGCCAGCAGCTTGGAGACTAGCTTGGATACGCAGTATTTT
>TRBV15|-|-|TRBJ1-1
CATSSYTEAFF
TGTGCCACCAGCTCATACACTGAAGCTTTCTTT
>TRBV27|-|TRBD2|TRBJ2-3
CASSYSSSGGGGTQYF
TGTGCCAGCAGTTACAGCTCTAGCGGGGGAGGTGGTACGCAGTATTTT
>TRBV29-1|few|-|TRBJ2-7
CSVEDSYEQYF
TGCAGCGTTGAAGACTCCTACGAGCAGTACTTC
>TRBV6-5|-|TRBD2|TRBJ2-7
CASSELADSYEQYF
TGTGCCAGCAGTGAACTAGCGGACTCCTACGAGCAGTACTTC
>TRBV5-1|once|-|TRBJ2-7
CASSLEEAYEQYF
TGCGCCAGCAGCTTGGAAGAGGCCTACGAGCAGTACTTC
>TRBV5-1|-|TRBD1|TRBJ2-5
CASSPGQGQETQYF
TGCGCCAGCAGCCCGGGACAGGGACAAGAGACCCAGTACTTC
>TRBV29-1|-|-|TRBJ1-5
CSVAEGGSNQPQHF
TGCAGCGTTGCAGAGGGGGGTAGCAATCAGCCCCAGCATTTT
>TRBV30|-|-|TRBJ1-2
CAWDFSPDANYGYTF
TGTGCCTGGGACTTTTCCCCCGATGCTAACTATGGCTACACCTTC
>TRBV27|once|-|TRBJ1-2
CASRGENDYGYTF
TGTGCCAGCAGGGGGGAGAACGACTATGGCTACACCTTC
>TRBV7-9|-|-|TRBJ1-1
CATGHPNTEAFF
TGTGCCACGGGACATCCGAACACTGAAGCTTTCTTT
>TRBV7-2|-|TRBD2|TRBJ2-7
CASSLFRTSAYEQYF
TGTGCCAGCAGCTTGTTTCGGACTAGCGCCTACGAGCAGTACTTC
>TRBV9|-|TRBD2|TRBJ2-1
CASDGGAYNEQFF
TGTGCCAGCGATGGGGGGGCCTACAATGAGCAGTTCTTC
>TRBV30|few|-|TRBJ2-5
CAWSTWGSQETQYF
TGTGCCTGGAGTACGTGGGGGAGCCAAGAGACCCAGTACTTC
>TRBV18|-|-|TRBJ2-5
CASSPDGFQETQYF
TGTGCCAGCTCACCGGACGGCTTCCAAGAGACCCAGTACTTC
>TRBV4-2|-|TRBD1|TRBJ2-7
CASSQETQGASYEQYF
TGTGCCAGCAGCCAAGAAACACAGGGGGCGTCCTACGAGCAGTACTTC
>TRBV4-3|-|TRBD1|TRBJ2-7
CASSRTRDRYYEQYF
TGCGCCAGCAGCCGCACCCGGGACAGGTACTACGAGCAGTACTTC
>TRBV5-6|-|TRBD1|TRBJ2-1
CASSSETGGGWNEQFF
TGTGCCAGCAGCTCCGAGACAGGGGGAGGGTGGAATGAGCAGTTCTTC
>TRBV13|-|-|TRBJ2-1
CASSQFYNEQFF
TGTGCCAGCAGCCAGTTCTACAATGAGCAGTTCTTC
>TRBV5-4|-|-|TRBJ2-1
CASSLDLHHEQFF
TGTGCCAGCAGCTTGGATCTCCACCATGAGCAGTTCTTC